These 13 T cell receptor beta chains were sequenced from one sample in a study of T-cell memory formation after mild COVID-19. TCRdb ran MiXCR on the 5' RACE reads and lists one entry per CDR3 protein. The table lists about 150,000 distinct CDR3 sequences, around 13% of them singletons. Sequencing was done on a sample of PBMCs or a T cell subset sorted from them (not recorded which). These TCRs come from an adult woman who had mild COVID-19 (a few samples of this study predate the infection). Cell type and time point are not known.

This clonotype was found a few times. Here the CDR3 reads CSARGRRSRMQFF. For the CDR3, the DNA is TGCAGTGCTAGGGGGCGAAGGTCTAGGATGCAGTTCTTC. The V and J genes are TRBV20-1 and TRBJ2-1, with D perhaps matching TRBD1 (5 bases). Deletions cut 3 bases from V and 12 bases from J, with 18 bases between. CDR1 DFQATT and CDR2 SNEGSKA come from the germline V gene (reference sequence). The CDR3 length is 13 residues.

The chain has TRBV20-1 and TRBJ2-2; the match to TRBD2 covers 14 bases. The length of the CDR3 is 17 residues. Unmatched junction bases numbered 12, after V lost 6 bases and J lost 6 bases. The V gene's germline CDR1 is DFQATT and CDR2 SNEGSKA (reference sequence). CDR3 in DNA: TGCAGTGCCCCCCCCACGACTAGCGGGAGGGCCGCCGGGGAGCTGTTTTTT. Its translation: CSAPPTTSGRAAGELFF.

The genes are TRBV9 and TRBJ2-7, with TRBD2 identical over 8 bases. The germline gives CDR1 SGDLS, CDR2 YYNGEE. V shed 4 bases and J 8 bases; nucleotides not matched to a gene: 8. CDR3 length: 13 residues. The CDR3 DNA reads as TGTGCCAGCAGCCCAGGAGAGCGGGAGAAGCAGTACTTC. Translating gives CASSPGEREKQYF. The variable domain in full, completed from reference TRBV9 and TRBJ2-7, reads DSGVTQTPKHLITATGQRVTLRCSPRSGDLSVYWYQQSLDQGLQFLIQYYNGEERAKGNILERFSAQQFPDLHSELNLSSLELGDSALYFCASSPGEREKQYFGPGTRLTVT.

For this clonotype: One end of the junction is discordant with germline, which a read error may explain. The V gene is TRBV9, the J gene TRBJ2-2; 12 nucleotides agree with TRBD2. Germline V gene data show CDR1 as SGDLS and CDR2 as YYNGEE. The length of the CDR3 is 16 residues. Here the CDR3 reads CASRVGLAGKTGELFF. In DNA, the CDR3 is TGTGCCAGCAGAGTAGGACTAGCGGGAAAAACCGGGGAGCTGTTTTTT.

This clonotype was counted only a few times. This chain links TRBV12-3 or TRBV12-4 with TRBJ2-7; 13 bases line up with TRBD2. Losses at the gene ends were 5 bases for V and 4 bases for J; bases not matched to a gene: 8. CDR3 size: 16 residues. The CDR3 protein is CASSTTSGRTPYEQYF. The DNA for the CDR3 is TGTGCCAGCAGTACGACTAGCGGGAGGACACCATACGAGCAGTACTTC.

The J gene is TRBJ2-1, the V gene TRBV7-2; 15 nucleotides match TRBD2. The CDR3 totals 19 residues. Germline assignment: CDR1 SGHTA and CDR2 FQGNSA. Unmatched junction bases numbered 12, after V lost 5 bases and J lost 4 bases. The CDR3 protein is CASSLGGTSGRSSYNEQFF. CDR3 DNA: TGTGCCAGCAGCCTCGGTGGGACTAGCGGGAGGTCAAGTTACAATGAGCAGTTCTTC.

This clonotype came up many times. This rearrangement joins TRBV20-1 to TRBJ1-1; no firm D call. From germline, CDR1 is DFQATT and CDR2 SNEGSKA (reference sequence). The CDR3 extends over 14 amino acids. With 0 bases removed from V and 3 bases from J, the gap between germline ends came to 11 bases. The CDR3 nucleotides are TGCAGTGCTAGAGATCGAGTACGGTACACTGAAGCTTTCTTT. Amino acid sequence: CSARDRVRYTEAFF.

The rearrangement joins TRBV21-1 to TRBJ1-5; the table gives TRBD1 as D, unverified against the DNA. TRBV21-1 is designated a pseudogene. The CDR3 totals 17 residues. The CDR3 spells CASSQDRGRSSNQPQHF. The DNA for the CDR3 is TGTGCCAGCAGCCAGGACAGGGGAAGGAGTAGCAATCAGCCCCAGCATTTT.

The chain employs TRBV12-3 or TRBV12-4 and TRBJ2-5, with 8 nucleotides matching TRBD1. Unmatched junction bases numbered 7, after V lost 5 bases and J lost 2 bases. This CDR3 spans 15 amino acids. The CDR3 is CASSPPRGHQETQYF. The CDR3 nucleotides are TGTGCCAGCAGTCCCCCCAGGGGGCATCAAGAGACCCAGTACTTC.

V gene TRBV6-2 or TRBV6-3 combines with J gene TRBJ2-3; D may be TRBD1 or TRBD2 (5 bases each). Germline values: CDR1 MNHEY, CDR2 SVGEGT. The CDR3 runs 14 residues. Trimming removed 8 bases from V and 3 bases from J, with 15 bases in between. In DNA form, the CDR3 reads TGTGCCAGCGTCGTAGGGGAGAGAACAGATACGCAGTATTTT. Protein: CASVVGERTDTQYF.

This clonotype was picked up a small number of times. The chain has TRBV10-3 and TRBJ1-1; the D gene is possibly TRBD1 (6 bases). Trimming cost V 4 bases and J 5 bases, with 11 bases left between them. Germline V CDR1 and CDR2: ENHRY, SYGVKD. The CDR3 sequence is 13 residues long. The CDR3 sequence is CAISVGGGTEAFF. The CDR3 DNA reads TGTGCCATCAGTGTAGGGGGGGGAACTGAAGCTTTCTTT.

The chain is built from TRBV3-1 and TRBJ2-7, with 16 bases fitting TRBD2. In germline, CDR1 is LGHDT, CDR2 YNNKEL (reference sequence). There are 18 residues in the CDR3. The J segment lost 7 bases and the V segment lost 5 bases, leaving 14 bases of the junction unmatched. CDR3 in amino acids: CASSKGLAGGPGDREQYF. The CDR3 DNA follows: TGTGCCAGCAGCAAGGGACTAGCGGGGGGGCCAGGAGATCGGGAGCAGTACTTC.

This clonotype has a handful of counts. The gene calls are TRBV6-5 and TRBJ2-7; 8 bases agree with TRBD2. Per germline, CDR1 MNHEY and CDR2 SVGAGI. After removal of 5 bases from V and 1 base from J, the junction contained 7 bases not matched to a gene. The CDR3 consists of 15 residues. CDR3 nucleotide sequence: TGTGCCAGCAGTCCAGCGGGAGTAAAATCCTACGAGCAGTACTTC. It translates to CASSPAGVKSYEQYF.